A single sample gave rise to the 21 T cell receptor beta chains below, sequenced in a study of blood T cell repertoires in COVID-19. Profiling relied on immunoSEQ multiplex PCR, and the TCRdb table lists in-frame clones only, not all of them. Counted here are about 92,000 clones, around 67% occurring once; the ten biggest clones make up 20% to 25%. The sequencing input was peripheral blood. All receptors come from a woman aged 60-75 years in a cohort sampled during active or convalescent COVID-19.

The rearrangement uses TRBV12-1 and TRBJ2-2; the table's D call, TRBD2, was not checked against the DNA. TRBV12-1 is described as a pseudogene. The CDR3 is 19 amino acids. The CDR3 bases are TGTGCCAGCAGCCCCCTGGAGGGGGGGGCTGAGAGTTGGACCGGGGAGCTGTTTTTT. This sequence encodes CASSPLEGGAESWTGELFF.

The rearrangement links TRBV6-5 to TRBJ1-4; the match to TRBD1 covers 9 bases. The V and J ends lost 6 bases and 8 bases, in that order; junction bases with no gene match: 10. CDR1 is MNHEY and CDR2 is SVGAGI in the germline V gene. The CDR3 has 15 residues. As DNA, the CDR3 is TGTGCCAGCAGGGCCACAGGGGGCAGAGGAGAAAAACTGTTTTTT. This codes for CASRATGGRGEKLFF.

This clone was counted a few times. This sequence joins TRBV6-5 and TRBJ1-1; 9 bases are a match to TRBD1. The CDR3 has 13 residues. CDR1 is MNHEY and CDR2 is SVGAGI in the germline V gene. J was trimmed by 3 bases and V by 6 bases; bases with no gene match: 2. CDR3 sequence reads: CASRGQGYTEAFF. CDR3 nucleotides: TGTGCCAGCAGGGGACAGGGATACACTGAAGCTTTCTTT.

V usage is TRBV7-8 and J usage is TRBJ2-3; 10 bases fit TRBD1. V shed 5 bases, J shed 3 bases, and the junction held 5 bases outside the gene matches. Germline CDR1 reads SGHVS; CDR2 reads FQNEAQ. The CDR3 covers 15 residues. CDR3 nucleotide sequence: TGTGCCAGCAGCCCCGACAGGGGGCTAACAGATACGCAGTATTTT. It codes for CASSPDRGLTDTQYF.

The V call is TRBV3-1 (or the pseudogene TRBV3-2), the J call TRBJ2-7; D might be TRBD2 (6 bases). Germline CDR1 LGHDT, CDR2 YNNKEL (reference sequence). V was clipped by 3 bases and J by 6 bases, with 6 bases between them. The CDR3 contains 11 residues. The CDR3: CASSQGGEQYF. The DNA for the CDR3 is TGTGCCAGCAGCCAGGGAGGCGAGCAGTACTTC.

The chain is built from TRBV11-2 and TRBJ2-3; D possibly corresponds to TRBD2 (7 bases). Trimming stripped 8 bases from V and 1 base from J, with 16 bases between. The CDR3 is 15 amino acids. Per germline, CDR1 SGHAT and CDR2 FQNNGV. CDR3 sequence: CASYSLGGRTDTQYF. The CDR3 DNA reads TGTGCCAGCTATTCCCTCGGGGGGCGCACAGATACGCAGTATTTT.

V is TRBV7-2 and J is TRBJ1-6; D not resolved. There are 15 residues in the CDR3. Trimming shortened V by 1 base and J by 7 bases, and 11 bases separated the two germline ends. Germline values: CDR1 SGHTA, CDR2 FQGNSA. CDR3 in DNA: TGTGCCAGCAGCTTAGTTTTACAAATCAATTCACCCCTCCACTTT. Its translation is CASSLVLQINSPLHF.

The chain joins TRBV6-4 to TRBJ1-5, with D perhaps matching TRBD1 (6 bases). Deletions cut 4 bases from V and 1 base from J, with 14 bases between. The CDR3 spans 16 residues. Per the germline V gene, CDR1 is MRHNA and CDR2 is SNTAGT. CDR3 loop: CASSAEGGISNQPQHF. CDR3 DNA: TGTGCCAGCAGTGCCGAAGGGGGTATAAGCAATCAGCCCCAGCATTTT.

This clone turned up a few times. The chain combines TRBV18 with TRBJ2-3; TRBD2 matches at 12 bases. V shed 0 bases, J shed 5 bases, and the junction held 15 bases outside the gene matches. The CDR3 totals 20 residues. In germline, CDR1 is KGHSH, CDR2 LQKENI. CDR3 nucleotides: TGTGCCAGCTCACCACCCAGGCTAGCGGGGGGGCCTAGTCGAGTAGATACGCAGTATTTT. Encoded protein: CASSPPRLAGGPSRVDTQYF.

The V gene is TRBV6-5, the J gene TRBJ2-2; 11 positions match TRBD1. CDR3 length: 15 residues. V dropped 6 bases and J dropped 4; count of bases not matched to a gene: 4. Germline-derived CDR1 and CDR2 are MNHEY and SVGAGI. The chain's CDR3 is CASRTGTGGTGELFF. The CDR3 region has the DNA TGTGCCAGCAGAACCGGGACAGGGGGCACCGGGGAGCTGTTTTTT.

The chain has TRBV5-5 and TRBJ1-3; D is unclear. The CDR3 spans 16 residues. Germline lookup yields CDR1 SGHKS and CDR2 YYEKEE (reference sequence). V was shortened by 4 bases and J by 0 bases, with 14 bases between the two germline ends. CDR3 nucleotide sequence: TGTGCCAGCAGCCTTATGGACTTAGACTCTGGAAACACCATATATTTT. Its translation: CASSLMDLDSGNTIYF. Full variable domain (outside the CDR3, taken from reference TRBV5-5 and TRBJ1-3): DAGVTQSPTHLIKTRGQQVTLRCSPISGHKSVSWYQQVLGQGPQFIFQYYEKEERGRGNFPDRFSARQFPNYSSELNVNALLLGDSALYLCASSLMDLDSGNTIYFGEGSWLTVV.

The V and J genes are TRBV3-1 (or the pseudogene TRBV3-2) and TRBJ1-2, with D possibly matching TRBD1 (6 bases). The V and J ends lost 4 bases and 5 bases respectively, with 11 bases between them. There are 13 residues in the CDR3. Per germline, CDR1 LGHDT and CDR2 YNNKEL (reference sequence). The CDR3 protein is CASSRGQIYGYTF. In nucleotides, the CDR3 is TGTGCCAGCAGCCGGGGACAAATTTATGGCTACACCTTC.

V and J are TRBV6-5 and TRBJ2-7; TRBD1 matches 9 bases. Germline CDR1 reads MNHEY; CDR2 reads SVGAGI. This CDR3 comprises 15 residues. The V segment lost 0 bases and the J segment 2 bases; nucleotides outside the gene matches: 2. Written as DNA, the CDR3 is TGTGCCAGCAGTTACTCTGGGACAGGGACCTACGAGCAGTACTTC. Its translation: CASSYSGTGTYEQYF.

This clone was seen only a few times. This chain uses TRBV15 with TRBJ2-7; 9 positions match TRBD1. Germline values: CDR1 LNHNV, CDR2 YYDKDF (reference sequence). This CDR3 is built from 14 residues. V lost 3 bases to trimming and J lost 4 bases; unmatched junction nucleotides: 4. Here the CDR3 DNA reads TGTGCCACCAGCAGGGACAGGGGCATATACGAGCAGTACTTC. It is translated as CATSRDRGIYEQYF. The full variable domain, in which reference TRBV15 and TRBJ2-7 provide the parts outside the CDR3, is DAMVIQNPRYQVTQFGKPVTLSCSQTLNHNVMYWYQQKSSQAPKLLFHYYDKDFNNEADTPDNFQSRRPNTSFCFLDIRSPGLGDTAMYLCATSRDRGIYEQYFGPGTRLTVT.

The rearrangement links TRBV4-2 to TRBJ1-2, with D perhaps TRBD1 (5 bases). Trimming left V 0 bases short and J 8 bases short, with 19 bases between. From germline, CDR1 is LGHNA and CDR2 YNFKEQ. The CDR3 spans 16 residues. The CDR3 nucleotides are TGTGCCAGCAGCCAAGAGGGCCTTGCAGGGTTCGGAGGCTACACCTTC. It is translated as CASSQEGLAGFGGYTF.

The chain couples TRBV14 to TRBJ1-1, with 8 bases lining up with TRBD1. CDR1 SGHDN and CDR2 FVKESK come from the germline V gene. The CDR3 has 14 amino acids. J was trimmed by 4 bases and V by 3 bases; bases with no gene match: 4. Written as DNA, the CDR3 is TGTGCCAGCAGCCAGCTGACAGGGGCCACTGAAGCTTTCTTT. This sequence encodes CASSQLTGATEAFF. Full variable domain (missing parts from reference TRBV14 and TRBJ1-1): EAGVTQFPSHSVIEKGQTVTLRCDPISGHDNLYWYRRVMGKEIKFLLHFVKESKQDESGMPNNRFLAERTGGTYSTLKVQPAELEDSGVYFCASSQLTGATEAFFGQGTRLTVV.

This clone was observed at least ten times. The chain has TRBV6-1 and TRBJ2-3, with 9 nucleotides matching TRBD2. V trimming: 4 bases; J trimming: 0 bases; junction bases outside the gene matches: 5. Germline lookup yields CDR1 MNHNS and CDR2 SASEGT. The CDR3 has 16 amino acids. The CDR3 DNA reads TGTGCCAGCAGTGCAAGCGGGGGGCCCAGCACAGATACGCAGTATTTT. The encoded protein is CASSASGGPSTDTQYF.

The chain has TRBV5-1 and TRBJ2-7; 13 bases match TRBD2. CDR3 size: 15 residues. Germline CDR1 and CDR2: SGHRS and YFSETQ. J gave up 4 bases and V 3 bases, and 4 bases lay outside the gene matches. DNA of the CDR3: TGCGCCAGCAGCTCCACTAGCGGGGGGGATTACGAGCAGTACTTC. It is translated as CASSSTSGGDYEQYF.

The V gene is TRBV30, the J gene TRBJ2-7; 9 bases are a match to TRBD1. Germline values: CDR1 GTSNPN, CDR2 SVGIG (reference sequence). V gave up 8 bases and J gave up 6 bases; unmatched junction bases: 11. This CDR3 contains 13 residues. CDR3 bases: TGTGCCGGCCGGGACAGGGTGGGTTCCGAGCAGTACTTC. It specifies CAGRDRVGSEQYF.

The V gene is TRBV7-2, the J gene TRBJ2-2; D might be TRBD2 (6 bases). Trimming cost V 5 bases and J 2 bases, with 15 bases left between them. Germline values: CDR1 SGHTA, CDR2 FQGNSA. There are 16 residues in the CDR3. CDR3: CASSDLGLVNTGELFF. The CDR3, as DNA: TGTGCCAGCAGCGACCTGGGACTCGTTAACACCGGGGAGCTGTTTTTT.

The gene calls are TRBV10-3 and TRBJ2-1; 7 nucleotides match TRBD1. V lost 4 bases to trimming and J lost 9 bases; unmatched junction nucleotides: 12. The CDR3 runs 15 residues. The V gene's germline CDR1 is ENHRY and CDR2 SYGVKD. The CDR3 here is CAISVRQGSPFEQFF. CDR3 in DNA: TGTGCCATCAGTGTTCGACAGGGAAGTCCCTTTGAGCAGTTCTTC.